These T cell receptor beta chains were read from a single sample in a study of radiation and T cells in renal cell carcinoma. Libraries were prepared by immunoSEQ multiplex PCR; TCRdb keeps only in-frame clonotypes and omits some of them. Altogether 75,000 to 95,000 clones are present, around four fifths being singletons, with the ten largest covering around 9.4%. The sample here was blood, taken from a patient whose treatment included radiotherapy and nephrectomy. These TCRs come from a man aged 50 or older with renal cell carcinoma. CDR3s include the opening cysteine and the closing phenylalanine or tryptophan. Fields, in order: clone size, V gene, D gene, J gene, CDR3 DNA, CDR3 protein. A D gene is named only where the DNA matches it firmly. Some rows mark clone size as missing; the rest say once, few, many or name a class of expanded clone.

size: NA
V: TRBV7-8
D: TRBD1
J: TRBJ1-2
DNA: TGTGCCAGCAGCTCCCGAGCGACGGGACAGGGGGCATTAGGCTATGGCTACACCTTC
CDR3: CASSSRATGQGALGYGYTF

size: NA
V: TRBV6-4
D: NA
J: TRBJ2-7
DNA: TGTGCCAGCAGTCCCGGGGTAGGGAGCTCCTACGAGCAGTACTTC
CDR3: CASSPGVGSSYEQYF

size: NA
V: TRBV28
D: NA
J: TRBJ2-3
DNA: TGTGCCAGCAGTTTCTACAGCCTCACAGATACGCAGTATTTT
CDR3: CASSFYSLTDTQYF

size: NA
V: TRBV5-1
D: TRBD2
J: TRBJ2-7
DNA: TGCGCCAGCAGCTTGCTAGCGGGAGGAGAATACGAGCAGTACTTC
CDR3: CASSLLAGGEYEQYF

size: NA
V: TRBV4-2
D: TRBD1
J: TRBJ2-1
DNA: TGTGCCAGCAGCAACAGGGGTCGTAGTAACAATGAGCAGTTCTTC
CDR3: CASSNRGRSNNEQFF

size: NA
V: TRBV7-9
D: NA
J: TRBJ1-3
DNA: TGTGCCAGCAGTTATACAATGGCGACTGGAAACACCATATATTTT
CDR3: CASSYTMATGNTIYF

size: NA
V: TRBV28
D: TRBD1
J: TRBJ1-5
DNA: TGTGCCAGCAGCTCCTGGGACAGGGGCCAAGGTCAGCCCCAGCATTTT
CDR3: CASSSWDRGQGQPQHF

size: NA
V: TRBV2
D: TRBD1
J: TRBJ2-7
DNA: TGTGCCAGCGGCGGCCCCGGGACAGGGTCTTACGAGCAGTACTTC
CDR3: CASGGPGTGSYEQYF

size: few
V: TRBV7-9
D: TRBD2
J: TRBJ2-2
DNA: TGTGCCAGCAGCCCCTCCGTGACTAGCGGGGGGGAAGCCGGGGAGCTGTTTTTT
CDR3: CASSPSVTSGGEAGELFF

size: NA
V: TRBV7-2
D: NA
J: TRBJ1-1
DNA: TGTGCCAGCAGCTCAGGGTTAAACACTGAAGCTTTCTTT
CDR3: CASSSGLNTEAFF

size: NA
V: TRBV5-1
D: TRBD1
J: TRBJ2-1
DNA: TGCGCCAGCAGCTGGGGTGCGGGACAGGGTATGAAGGAGCAGTTCTTC
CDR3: CASSWGAGQGMKEQFF

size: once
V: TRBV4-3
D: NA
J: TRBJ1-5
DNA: TGCGCCAGCAGCCAAGATTGGGCAACGAATCAGCCCCAGCATTTT
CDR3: CASSQDWATNQPQHF

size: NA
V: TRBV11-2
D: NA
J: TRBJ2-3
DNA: TGTGCCAGCAGCTTACGCGGCACAGATACGCAGTATTTT
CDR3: CASSLRGTDTQYF

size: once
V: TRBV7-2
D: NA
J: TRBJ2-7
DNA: TGTGCCAGCAGCTTAGGCTATAGTAGTCCCGAGCAGTACTTC
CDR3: CASSLGYSSPEQYF

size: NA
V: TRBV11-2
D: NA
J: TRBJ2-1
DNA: TGTGCCAGCAGCTTAGATCCCCAAACCTACAATGAGCAGTTCTTC
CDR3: CASSLDPQTYNEQFF

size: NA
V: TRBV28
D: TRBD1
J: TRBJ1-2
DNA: TGTGCCAGCAGTTTGGGGGACAGGGGACAGTATGGCTACACCTTC
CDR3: CASSLGDRGQYGYTF